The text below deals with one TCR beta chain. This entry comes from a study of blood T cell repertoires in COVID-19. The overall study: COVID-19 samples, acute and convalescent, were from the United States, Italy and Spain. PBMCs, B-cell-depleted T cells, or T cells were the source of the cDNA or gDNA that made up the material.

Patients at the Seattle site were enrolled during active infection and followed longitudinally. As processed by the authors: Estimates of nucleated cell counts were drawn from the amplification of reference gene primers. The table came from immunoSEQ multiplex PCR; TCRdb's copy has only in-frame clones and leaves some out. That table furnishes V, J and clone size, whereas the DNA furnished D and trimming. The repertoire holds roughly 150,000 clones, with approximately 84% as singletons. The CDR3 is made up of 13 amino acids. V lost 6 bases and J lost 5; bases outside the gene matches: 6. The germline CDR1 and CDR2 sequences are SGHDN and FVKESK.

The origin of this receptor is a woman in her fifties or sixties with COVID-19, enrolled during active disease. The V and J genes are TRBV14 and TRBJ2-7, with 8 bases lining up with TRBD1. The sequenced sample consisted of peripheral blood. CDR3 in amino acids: CASSRTGRHEQYF. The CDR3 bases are TGTGCCAGCAGTCGGACAGGGAGACACGAGCAGTACTTC.